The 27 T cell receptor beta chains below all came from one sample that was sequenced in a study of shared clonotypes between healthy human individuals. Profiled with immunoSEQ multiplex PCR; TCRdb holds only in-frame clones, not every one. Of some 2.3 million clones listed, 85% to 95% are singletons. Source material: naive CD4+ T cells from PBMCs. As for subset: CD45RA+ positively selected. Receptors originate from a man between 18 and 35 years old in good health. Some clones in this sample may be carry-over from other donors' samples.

CDR3 sequence reads: CASSRGQFGDYEQYF. The CDR3 DNA follows: TGCGCCAGCAGCCGCGGACAGTTTGGGGACTACGAGCAGTACTTC. The chain employs TRBV4-1 and TRBJ2-7, with D perhaps TRBD1 (6 bases). Germline CDR1 MGHRA, CDR2 YSYEKL. V was trimmed by 4 bases and J by 3 bases, leaving 16 bases between them. This CDR3 region has 15 residues.

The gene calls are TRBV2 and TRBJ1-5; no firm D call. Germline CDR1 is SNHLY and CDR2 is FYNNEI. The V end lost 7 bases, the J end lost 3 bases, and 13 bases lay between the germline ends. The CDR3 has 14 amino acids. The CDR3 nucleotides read TGTGCCAGCATGGGAGGACGCAACAATCAGCCCCAGCATTTT. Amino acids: CASMGGRNNQPQHF.

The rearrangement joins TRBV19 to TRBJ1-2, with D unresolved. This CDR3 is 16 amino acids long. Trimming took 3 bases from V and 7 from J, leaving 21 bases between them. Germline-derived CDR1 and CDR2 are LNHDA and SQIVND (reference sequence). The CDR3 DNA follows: TGTGCCAGTAGTATGGGCCTCAGCCCCTTTTTGGGTGGCTACACCTTC. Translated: CASSMGLSPFLGGYTF.

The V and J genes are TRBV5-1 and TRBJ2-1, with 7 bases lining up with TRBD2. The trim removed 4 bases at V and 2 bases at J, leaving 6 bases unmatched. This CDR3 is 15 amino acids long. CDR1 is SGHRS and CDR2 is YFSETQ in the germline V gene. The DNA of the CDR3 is TGCGCCAGCAGCCCCAGCGGGACTCCCTACAATGAGCAGTTCTTC. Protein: CASSPSGTPYNEQFF.

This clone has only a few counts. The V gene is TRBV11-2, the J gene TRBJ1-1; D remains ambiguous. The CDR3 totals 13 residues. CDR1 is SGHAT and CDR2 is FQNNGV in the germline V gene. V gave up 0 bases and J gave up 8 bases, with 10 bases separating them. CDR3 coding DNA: TGTGCCAGCAGCTTAGATTCAGGCCCAGAAGCTTTCTTT. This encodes CASSLDSGPEAFF.

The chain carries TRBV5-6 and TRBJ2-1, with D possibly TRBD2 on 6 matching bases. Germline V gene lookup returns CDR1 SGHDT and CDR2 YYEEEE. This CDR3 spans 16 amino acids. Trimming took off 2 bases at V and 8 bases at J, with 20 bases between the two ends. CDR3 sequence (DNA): TGTGCCAGCAGCTTCAAGCTGACGGGAGTCGGCGATGAGCAGTTCTTC. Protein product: CASSFKLTGVGDEQFF.

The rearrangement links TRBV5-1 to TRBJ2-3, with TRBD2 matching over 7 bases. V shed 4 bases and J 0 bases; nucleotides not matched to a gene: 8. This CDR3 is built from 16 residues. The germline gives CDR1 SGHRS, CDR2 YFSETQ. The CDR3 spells CASSREAVSSTDTQYF. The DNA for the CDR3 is TGCGCCAGCAGCCGGGAGGCGGTTTCTAGCACAGATACGCAGTATTTT.

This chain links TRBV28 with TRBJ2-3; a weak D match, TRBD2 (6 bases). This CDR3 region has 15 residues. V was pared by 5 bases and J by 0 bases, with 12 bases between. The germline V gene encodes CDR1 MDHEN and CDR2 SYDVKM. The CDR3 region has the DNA TGTGCCAGCAGTGTAGCGGCGGCTAGCACAGATACGCAGTATTTT. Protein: CASSVAAASTDTQYF.

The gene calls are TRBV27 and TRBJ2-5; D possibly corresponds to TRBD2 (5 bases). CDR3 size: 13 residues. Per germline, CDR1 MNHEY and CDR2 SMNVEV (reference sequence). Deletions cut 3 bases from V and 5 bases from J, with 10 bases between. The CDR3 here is CASSFLARETQYF. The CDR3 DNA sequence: TGTGCCAGCAGTTTCCTAGCCCGGGAGACCCAGTACTTC.

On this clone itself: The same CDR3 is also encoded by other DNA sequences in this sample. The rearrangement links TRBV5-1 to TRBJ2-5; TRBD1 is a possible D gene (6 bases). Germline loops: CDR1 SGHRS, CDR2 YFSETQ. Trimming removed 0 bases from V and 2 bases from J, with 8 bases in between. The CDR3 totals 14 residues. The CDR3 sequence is CASSLGTAQETQYF. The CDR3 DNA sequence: TGCGCCAGCAGCTTGGGGACAGCGCAAGAGACCCAGTACTTC.

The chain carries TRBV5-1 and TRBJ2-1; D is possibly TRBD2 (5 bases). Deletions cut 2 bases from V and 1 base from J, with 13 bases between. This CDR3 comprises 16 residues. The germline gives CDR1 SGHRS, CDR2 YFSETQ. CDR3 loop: CASSFTATGSYNEQFF. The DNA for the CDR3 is TGCGCCAGCAGCTTTACGGCCACGGGGTCCTACAATGAGCAGTTCTTC.

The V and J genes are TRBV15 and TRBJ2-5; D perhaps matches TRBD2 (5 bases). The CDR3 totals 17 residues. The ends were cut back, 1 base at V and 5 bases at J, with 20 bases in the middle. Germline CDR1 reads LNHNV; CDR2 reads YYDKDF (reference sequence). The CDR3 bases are TGTGCCACCAGCAGAGTTTCCCGGCTCTCCTCGGGGGAGACCCAGTACTTC. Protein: CATSRVSRLSSGETQYF.

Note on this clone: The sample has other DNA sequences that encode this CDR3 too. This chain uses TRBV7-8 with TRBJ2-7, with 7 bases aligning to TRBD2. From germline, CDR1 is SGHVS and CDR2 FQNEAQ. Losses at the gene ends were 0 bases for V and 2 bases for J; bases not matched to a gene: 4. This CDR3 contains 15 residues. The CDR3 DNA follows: TGTGCCAGCAGCTTAGCTCTGGCGGGAGCCTACGAGCAGTACTTC. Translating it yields CASSLALAGAYEQYF.

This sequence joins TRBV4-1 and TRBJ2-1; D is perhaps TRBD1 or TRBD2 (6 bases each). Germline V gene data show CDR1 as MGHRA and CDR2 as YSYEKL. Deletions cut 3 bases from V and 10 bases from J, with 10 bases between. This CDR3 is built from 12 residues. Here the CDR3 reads CASSHRGHEQFF. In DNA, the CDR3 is TGCGCCAGCAGCCATCGGGGGCACGAGCAGTTCTTC.

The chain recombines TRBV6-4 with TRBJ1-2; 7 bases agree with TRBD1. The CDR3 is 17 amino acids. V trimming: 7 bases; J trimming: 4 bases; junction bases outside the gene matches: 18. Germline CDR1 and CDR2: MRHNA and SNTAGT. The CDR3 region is CASTRGRGRRSVYGYTF. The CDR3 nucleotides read TGTGCCAGCACCCGGGGGAGGGGGCGCCGGTCTGTCTATGGCTACACCTTC.

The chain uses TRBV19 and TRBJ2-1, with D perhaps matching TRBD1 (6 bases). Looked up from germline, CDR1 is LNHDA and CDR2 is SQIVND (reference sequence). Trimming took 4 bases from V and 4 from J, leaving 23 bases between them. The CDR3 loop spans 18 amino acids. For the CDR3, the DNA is TGTGCCAGTAGTACCCACTACAGCCGGGACATGGGGTACAATGAGCAGTTCTTC. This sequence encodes CASSTHYSRDMGYNEQFF.

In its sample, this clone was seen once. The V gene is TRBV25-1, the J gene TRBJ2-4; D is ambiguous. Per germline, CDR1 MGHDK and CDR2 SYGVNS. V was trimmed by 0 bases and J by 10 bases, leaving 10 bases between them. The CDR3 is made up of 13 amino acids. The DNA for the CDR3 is TGTGCCAGCAGTGAATATGGTACCCAAATTCAGTACTTC. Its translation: CASSEYGTQIQYF.

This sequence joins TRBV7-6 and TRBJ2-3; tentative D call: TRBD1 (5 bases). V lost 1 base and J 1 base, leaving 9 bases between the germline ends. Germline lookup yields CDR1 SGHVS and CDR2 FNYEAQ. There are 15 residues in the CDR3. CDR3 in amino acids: CASSLVGVGTDTQYF. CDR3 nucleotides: TGTGCCAGCAGCTTAGTAGGGGTAGGCACAGATACGCAGTATTTT.

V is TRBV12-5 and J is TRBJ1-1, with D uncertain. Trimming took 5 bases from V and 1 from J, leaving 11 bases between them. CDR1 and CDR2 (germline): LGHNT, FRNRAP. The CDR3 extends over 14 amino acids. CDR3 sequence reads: CASGQRLGNTEAFF. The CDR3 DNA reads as TGTGCTAGTGGTCAAAGACTCGGGAACACTGAAGCTTTCTTT. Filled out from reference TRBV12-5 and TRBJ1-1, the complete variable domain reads DARVTQTPRHKVTEMGQEVTMRCQPILGHNTVFWYRQTMMQGLELLAYFRNRAPLDDSGMPKDRFSAEMPDATLATLKIQPSEPRDSAVYFCASGQRLGNTEAFFGQGTRLTVV.

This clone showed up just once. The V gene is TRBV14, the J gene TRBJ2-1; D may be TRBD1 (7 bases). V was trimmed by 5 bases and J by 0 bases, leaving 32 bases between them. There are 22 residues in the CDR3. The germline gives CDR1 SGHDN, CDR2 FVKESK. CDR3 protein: CASSYPRGRGLASLSSYNEQFF. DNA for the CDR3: TGTGCCAGCAGCTACCCGAGGGGAAGGGGGCTAGCGAGCCTCAGCTCCTACAATGAGCAGTTCTTC. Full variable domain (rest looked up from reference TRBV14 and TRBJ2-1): EAGVTQFPSHSVIEKGQTVTLRCDPISGHDNLYWYRRVMGKEIKFLLHFVKESKQDESGMPNNRFLAERTGGTYSTLKVQPAELEDSGVYFCASSYPRGRGLASLSSYNEQFFGPGTRLTVL.

The CDR3 nucleotides read TGTGCCAGCAGCACCAACAGGGTCGTTAACATTCAGTACTTC. Its translation is CASSTNRVVNIQYF. The V gene is TRBV28, the J gene TRBJ2-4; a possible D gene is TRBD1 (6 bases). Germline CDR1 MDHEN, CDR2 SYDVKM. Trimming shortened V by 6 bases and J by 7 bases, and 16 bases separated the two germline ends. CDR3 length: 14 amino acids.

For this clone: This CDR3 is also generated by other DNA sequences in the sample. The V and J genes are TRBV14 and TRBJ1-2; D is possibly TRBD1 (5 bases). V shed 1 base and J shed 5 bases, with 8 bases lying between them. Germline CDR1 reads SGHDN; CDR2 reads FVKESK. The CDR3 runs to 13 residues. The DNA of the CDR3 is TGTGCCAGCAGCCAAGGGGGGGGATATGGCTACACCTTC. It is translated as CASSQGGGYGYTF. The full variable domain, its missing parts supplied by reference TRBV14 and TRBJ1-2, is EAGVTQFPSHSVIEKGQTVTLRCDPISGHDNLYWYRRVMGKEIKFLLHFVKESKQDESGMPNNRFLAERTGGTYSTLKVQPAELEDSGVYFCASSQGGGYGYTFGSGTRLTVV.

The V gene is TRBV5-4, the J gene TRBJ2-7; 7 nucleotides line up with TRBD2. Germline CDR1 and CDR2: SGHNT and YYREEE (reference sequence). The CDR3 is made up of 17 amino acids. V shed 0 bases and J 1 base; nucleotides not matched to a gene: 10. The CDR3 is CASSLASGSGTSYEQYF. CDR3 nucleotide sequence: TGTGCCAGCAGCTTGGCCTCTGGGAGCGGGACGTCCTACGAGCAGTACTTC.

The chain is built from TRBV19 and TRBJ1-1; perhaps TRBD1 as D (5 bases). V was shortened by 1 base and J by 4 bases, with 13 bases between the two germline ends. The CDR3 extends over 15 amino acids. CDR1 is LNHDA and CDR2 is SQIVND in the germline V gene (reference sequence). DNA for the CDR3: TGTGCCAGTAGTATAGCTCGGGGGTGGGCCACTGAAGCTTTCTTT. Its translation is CASSIARGWATEAFF.

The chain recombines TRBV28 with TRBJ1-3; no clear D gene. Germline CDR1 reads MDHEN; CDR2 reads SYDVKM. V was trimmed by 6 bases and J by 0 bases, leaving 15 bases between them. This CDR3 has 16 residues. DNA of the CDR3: TGTGCCAGCAGCCCCGTTGGGCCCCACTCTGGAAACACCATATATTTT. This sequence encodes CASSPVGPHSGNTIYF.

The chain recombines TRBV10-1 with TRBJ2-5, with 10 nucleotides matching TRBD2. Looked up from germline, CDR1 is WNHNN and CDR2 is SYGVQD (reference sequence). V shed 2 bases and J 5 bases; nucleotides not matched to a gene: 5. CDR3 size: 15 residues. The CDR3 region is CASSEGSSGSETQYF. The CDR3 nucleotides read TGCGCCAGCAGTGAGGGATCTAGCGGGAGTGAGACCCAGTACTTC.

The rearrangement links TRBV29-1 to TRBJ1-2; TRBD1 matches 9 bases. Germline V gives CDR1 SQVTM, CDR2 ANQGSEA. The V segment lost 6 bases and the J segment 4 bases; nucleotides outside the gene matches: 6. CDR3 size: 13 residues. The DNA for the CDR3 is TGCAGCGTCGCAACGGACAGGGGCTATGGCTACACCTTC. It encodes CSVATDRGYGYTF.